The T cell receptor (beta chain) described here comes from a study of blood T cell repertoires in COVID-19. Study summary: Cohort 3 donors counted as recovered after two negative PCRs, clearance, or resolved symptoms. In each case, the material was cDNA or gDNA derived from T cells, B-cell-depleted T cells, or PBMCs.

In the authors' methods: The authors estimated nucleated cell counts from reference gene primer amplification. The data were produced by immunoSEQ multiplex PCR, yet TCRdb's version contains in-frame clones alone and is incomplete. Clone size and V and J calls were adopted from that table, with D and trimming inferred from the DNA. The sample consists of some 180,000 clones, roughly 85% of them appearing once. Trimming took 0 bases from V and 0 from J, leaving 7 bases between them. This CDR3 is 14 amino acids long. Germline CDR1 reads SGDLS; CDR2 reads YYNGEE. The age range of participants was about 18 to 95 years, with residence in under 30 US areas.

The chain uses TRBV9 and TRBJ2-7; unclear D gene. Material for sequencing was PBMCs or T cells enriched from blood (not recorded which). The sequence was obtained from a woman between 70 and 85 years old in a cohort exposed to, infected with or recovered from COVID-19 (not recorded which). The CDR3 protein is CASSVDWYSYEQYF. In nucleotides, the CDR3 is TGTGCCAGCAGCGTAGACTGGTACTCCTACGAGCAGTACTTC.